This TCR beta chain was profiled in a study of memory CD4+ T cells and cytomegalovirus serostatus. Background on the study: Of the healthy Belgian adults, 9 were CMV seropositive and around 22 seronegative.

As processed by the authors: After removing out-of-frame reads, 2 million to 2.5 million distinct TCRbeta sequences remained. Repertoires were generated with immunoSEQ multiplex PCR, while TCRdb's copy carries only in-frame clones and drops some. V, J and clone size derive from that table, while D and trimming were established from the DNA sequence. The table records 50,000 to 75,000 clones, around four fifths of them present only once. CDR3 size: 14 residues. V was pared by 1 base and J by 3 bases, with 8 bases between. Germline CDR1 is SGHDT and CDR2 is YYEEEE. The table lists this clone with a few counts. Other nucleotide sequences in the sample specify the same CDR3. The sort gate was single viable CD3+CD4+CD8-CD45RO+ cells for memory CD4+ T cells. Serostatus was set by detecting CMV pp150, pp28, p38, p52 IgG. CD4+ T cells were isolated by positive magnetic selection.

The TCR was taken from an adult in good health and CMV-seronegative. The gene calls are TRBV5-6 and TRBJ1-5; possibly TRBD1 for D (6 bases). Sequenced: memory CD4+ T cells from blood. Here the CDR3 reads CASSLTGYNQPQHF. The CDR3 DNA reads TGTGCCAGCAGCTTGACAGGGTACAATCAGCCCCAGCATTTT.